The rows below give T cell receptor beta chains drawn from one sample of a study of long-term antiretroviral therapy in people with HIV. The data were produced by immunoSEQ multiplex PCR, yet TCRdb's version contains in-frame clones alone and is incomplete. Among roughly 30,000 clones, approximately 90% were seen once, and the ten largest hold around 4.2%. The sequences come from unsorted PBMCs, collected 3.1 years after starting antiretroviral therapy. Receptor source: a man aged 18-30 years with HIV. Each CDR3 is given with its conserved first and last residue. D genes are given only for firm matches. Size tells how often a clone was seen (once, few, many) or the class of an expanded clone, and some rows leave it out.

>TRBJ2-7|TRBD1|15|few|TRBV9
CASSVEGTGPYEQYF
TGTGCCAGCAGCGTAGAAGGGACAGGGCCCTACGAGCAGTACTTC
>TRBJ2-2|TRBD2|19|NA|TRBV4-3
CASSQEWGRRLAGSGELFF
TGCGCCAGCAGCCAAGAATGGGGGAGGAGGCTAGCGGGAAGCGGGGAGCTGTTTTTT
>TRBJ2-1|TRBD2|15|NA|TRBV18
CASSSGTSPYNEQFF
TGTGCCAGCTCATCCGGGACTAGCCCCTACAATGAGCAGTTCTTC
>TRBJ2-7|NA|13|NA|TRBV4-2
CASSQEGWYEQYF
TGTGCCAGCAGCCAAGAGGGGTGGTACGAGCAGTACTTC
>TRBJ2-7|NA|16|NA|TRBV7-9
CASSSTPSRANYEQYF
TGTGCCAGCAGCTCCACCCCTTCCAGGGCCAACTACGAGCAGTACTTC
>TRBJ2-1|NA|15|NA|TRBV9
CASSRGADSYNEQFF
TGTGCCAGCAGCCGGGGGGCGGATTCCTACAATGAGCAGTTCTTC
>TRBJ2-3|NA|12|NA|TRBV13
CASSSEADTQYF
TGTGCCAGCAGCTCAGAGGCAGATACGCAGTATTTT
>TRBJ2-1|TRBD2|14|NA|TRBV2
CASSNGEGNNEQFF
TGTGCTAGCTCAAACGGGGAGGGCAACAATGAGCAGTTCTTC
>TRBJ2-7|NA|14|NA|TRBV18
CASSGGRRQDEQYF
TGTGCCAGCTCCGGAGGACGCAGGCAGGACGAGCAGTACTTC
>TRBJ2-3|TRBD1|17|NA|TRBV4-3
CASSQADRGLGTDTQYF
TGCGCCAGCAGCCAAGCGGACAGGGGGCTTGGCACAGATACGCAGTATTTT
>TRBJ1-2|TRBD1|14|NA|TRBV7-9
CASSLEDRGDGYTF
TGTGCCAGCAGCTTAGAGGACAGGGGCGATGGCTACACCTTC
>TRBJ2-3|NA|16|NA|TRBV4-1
CASSQERWGGTDTQYF
TGCGCCAGCAGCCAAGAAAGGTGGGGGGGCACAGATACGCAGTATTTT
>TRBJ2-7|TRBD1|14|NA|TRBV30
CAWRRTGPSGEQYF
TGTGCCTGGAGGAGGACAGGGCCATCGGGGGAGCAGTACTTC
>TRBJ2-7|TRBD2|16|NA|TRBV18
CASSHTGTSGSGEQYF
TGTGCCAGCTCACATACCGGGACTAGCGGCTCCGGTGAGCAGTACTTC
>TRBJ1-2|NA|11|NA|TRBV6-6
CASSETGGYTF
TGTGCCAGCAGCGAGACGGGGGGCTACACCTTC
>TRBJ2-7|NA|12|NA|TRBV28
CASSLASYEQYF
TGTGCCAGCAGTTTGGCGAGCTACGAGCAGTACTTC
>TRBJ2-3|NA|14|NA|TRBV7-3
CASSLTGGADTQYF
TGTGCCAGCAGCTTAACTGGGGGAGCAGATACGCAGTATTTT
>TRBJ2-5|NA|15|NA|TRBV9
CASSVAAGSGETQYF
TGTGCCAGCAGCGTAGCCGCGGGGTCCGGAGAGACCCAGTACTTC
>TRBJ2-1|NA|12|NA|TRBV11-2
CASGKGVNEQFF
TGTGCCAGCGGTAAGGGAGTGAACGAGCAGTTCTTC
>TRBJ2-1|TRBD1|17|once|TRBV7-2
CASSLDRDRGPYNEQFF
TGTGCCAGCAGCTTGGACCGGGACAGGGGGCCATACAATGAGCAGTTCTTC
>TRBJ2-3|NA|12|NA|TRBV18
CASSPPGDTQYF
TGTGCCAGCTCACCACCTGGAGATACGCAGTATTTT
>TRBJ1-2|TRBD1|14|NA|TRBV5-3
CARSPDRVNYGYTF
TGTGCCAGAAGCCCGGACAGGGTGAACTATGGCTACACCTTC
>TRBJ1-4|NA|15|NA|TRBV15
CATSSGPSLGLELFF
TGTGCCACCAGCTCGGGACCGAGCCTTGGATTGGAACTGTTTTTT
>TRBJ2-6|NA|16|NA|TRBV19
CASSFRETSGANVLTF
TGTGCCAGTAGTTTCCGGGAAACCTCTGGGGCCAACGTCCTGACTTTC
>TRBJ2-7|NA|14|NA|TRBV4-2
CASSQEEALGEQYF
TGTGCCAGCAGCCAAGAAGAGGCCCTGGGGGAGCAGTACTTC
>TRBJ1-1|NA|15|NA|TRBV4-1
CASSQVEIRSTEAFF
TGCGCCAGCAGCCAAGTTGAAATTCGTAGCACTGAAGCTTTCTTT
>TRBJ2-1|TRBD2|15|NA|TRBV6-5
CASSYNREGYNEQFF
TGTGCCAGCAGTTACAATCGGGAGGGATACAATGAGCAGTTCTTC
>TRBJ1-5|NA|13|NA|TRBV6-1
CASSRGRGQPQHF
TGTGCCAGCAGTCGGGGGAGGGGTCAGCCCCAGCATTTT
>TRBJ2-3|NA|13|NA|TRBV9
CASSVVVWDTQYF
TGTGCCAGCAGCGTAGTGGTCTGGGATACGCAGTATTTT
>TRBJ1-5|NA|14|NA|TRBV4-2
CASSLAGGNQPQHF
TGTGCCAGCAGCTTAGCGGGGGGGAATCAGCCCCAGCATTTT
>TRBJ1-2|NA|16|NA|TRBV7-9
CASSLVGRESNYGYTF
TGTGCCAGCAGCTTAGTGGGCAGGGAGTCTAACTATGGCTACACCTTC
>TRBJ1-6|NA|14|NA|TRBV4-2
CASSQESSSSPLHF
TGTGCCAGCAGCCAAGAGTCCTCCTCTTCACCCCTCCACTTT
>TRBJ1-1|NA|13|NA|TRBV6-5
CASSYDRNTEAFF
TGTGCCAGCAGTTACGACAGGAACACTGAAGCTTTCTTT
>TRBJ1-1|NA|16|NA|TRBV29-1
CSVEIASGTVGTEAFF
TGCAGCGTTGAAATAGCCTCAGGGACGGTGGGCACTGAAGCTTTCTTT
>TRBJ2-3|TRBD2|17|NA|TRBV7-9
CASSISGDPYSTDTQYF
TGTGCCAGCAGCATCAGCGGGGACCCCTATAGCACAGATACGCAGTATTTT
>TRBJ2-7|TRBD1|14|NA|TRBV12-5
CASGNDRASYEQYF
TGTGCTAGTGGAAATGACAGGGCCAGCTACGAGCAGTACTTC
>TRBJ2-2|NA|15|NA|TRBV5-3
CARSHQGYPSGELFF
TGTGCCAGAAGCCACCAGGGGTATCCCTCCGGGGAGCTGTTTTTT
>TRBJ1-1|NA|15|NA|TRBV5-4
CASSLAGALNTEAFF
TGTGCCAGCAGCTTGGCAGGGGCACTGAACACTGAAGCTTTCTTT
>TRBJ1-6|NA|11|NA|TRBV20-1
CSAREYVALHF
TGCAGTGCTCGGGAGTATGTTGCCCTCCACTTT
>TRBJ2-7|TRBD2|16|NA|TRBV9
CASSAWGGLAGDEQYF
TGTGCCAGCAGCGCTTGGGGAGGGCTAGCGGGAGACGAGCAGTACTTC
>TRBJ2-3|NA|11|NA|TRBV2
CASSVRDTQYF
TGTGCCAGCAGTGTTAGGGATACGCAGTATTTT
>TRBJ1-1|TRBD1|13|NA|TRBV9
CASSGDRGTEAFF
TGTGCCAGCAGCGGAGACAGGGGGACTGAAGCTTTCTTT
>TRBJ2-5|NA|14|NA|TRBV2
CASRPSGGLETQYF
TGTGCCAGCAGACCGTCGGGGGGCTTAGAGACCCAGTACTTC
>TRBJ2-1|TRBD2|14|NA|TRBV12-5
CASGSGTSLNEQFF
TGTGCTAGTGGTTCCGGGACTAGCCTCAATGAGCAGTTCTTC
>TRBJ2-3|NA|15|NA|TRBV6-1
CASSGSDRSTDTQYF
TGTGCCAGCAGTGGGTCCGACAGAAGCACAGATACGCAGTATTTT
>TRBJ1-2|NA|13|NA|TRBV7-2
CASSLWENYGYTF
TGTGCCAGCAGCTTATGGGAAAACTATGGCTACACCTTC
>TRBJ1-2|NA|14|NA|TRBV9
CASSVGSGSYGYTF
TGTGCCAGCAGCGTAGGTAGCGGGTCCTATGGCTACACCTTC
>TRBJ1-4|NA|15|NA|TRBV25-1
CASSELVGTNEKLFF
TGTGCCAGCAGTGAATTGGTTGGAACTAATGAAAAACTGTTTTTT
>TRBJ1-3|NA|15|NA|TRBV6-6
CASSYSIGAGNTIYF
TGTGCCAGCAGTTACTCGATTGGGGCTGGAAACACCATATATTTT
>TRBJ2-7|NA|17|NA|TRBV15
CATSRDRRRRGPYEQYF
TGTGCCACCAGCAGAGATCGGCGTAGAAGGGGACCCTACGAGCAGTACTTC
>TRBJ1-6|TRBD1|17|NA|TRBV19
CASSIWSPGQGDSPLHF
TGTGCCAGTAGTATATGGTCCCCGGGACAGGGGGATTCACCCCTCCACTTT
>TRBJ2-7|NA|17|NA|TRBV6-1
CASSERALTGVPYEQYF
TGTGCCAGCAGTGAAAGGGCTTTGACAGGAGTACCCTACGAGCAGTACTTC
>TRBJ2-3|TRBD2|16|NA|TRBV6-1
CASSVSSGASTDTQYF
TGTGCCAGCAGTGTCAGTAGCGGGGCAAGCACAGATACGCAGTATTTT
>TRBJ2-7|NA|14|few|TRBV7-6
CASSSRRSGDEQYF
TGTGCCAGCAGCTCCCGAAGAAGTGGCGACGAGCAGTACTTC
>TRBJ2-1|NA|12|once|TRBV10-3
CAISLNRVEQFF
TGTGCCATCAGCCTTAACAGGGTTGAGCAGTTCTTC
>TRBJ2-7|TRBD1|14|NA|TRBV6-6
CASSSSDRGGEQYF
TGTGCCAGCAGCTCCTCTGACAGGGGTGGCGAGCAGTACTTC
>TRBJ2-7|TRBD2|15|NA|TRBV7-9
CASSLEGLAVYEQYF
TGTGCCAGCAGCTTAGAGGGACTAGCGGTCTACGAGCAGTACTTC
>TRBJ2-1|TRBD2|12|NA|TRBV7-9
CASWGGINEQFF
TGTGCCAGTTGGGGGGGGATAAATGAGCAGTTCTTC
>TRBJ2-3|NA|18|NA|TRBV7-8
CASSLEWGWTPDTDTQYF
TGTGCCAGCAGCTTAGAATGGGGGTGGACTCCAGACACAGATACGCAGTATTTT